Sequencing of this T cell receptor beta chain was carried out in a study of CD8 T cells in ankylosing spondylitis. Study results and caveats: Blood of patients with ankylosing spondylitis appeared to be characterized by a TCR beta motif of eight highly homologous variants.

Using its own MiXCR run on the 5' RACE reads, TCRdb lists one record per CDR3 protein. The table lists 200,000 to 250,000 distinct CDR3 sequences, roughly a tenth of them singletons. Germline V CDR1 and CDR2: MNHEY, SVGAGI. Between the trimmed V and J ends, which lost 0 bases and 3 bases, there was a span of 7 bases. The CDR3 is made up of 14 amino acids. As concerns this clonotype: Its specificity is unknown.

The sample comprised blood, either unsorted or a sorted T cell fraction (not recorded which). The receptor comes from a male donor with ankylosing spondylitis or in good health (not recorded which). The V call is TRBV6-5, the J call TRBJ2-3, with TRBD1 as a possible D gene (6 bases). The CDR3 coding sequence is TGTGCCAGCAGTTACTCTACAGGGACAGATACGCAGTATTTT. Its translation: CASSYSTGTDTQYF.